This T cell receptor beta chain was recovered during a study of blood T cell repertoires in COVID-19. Study in general: COVID-19 samples collected from the United States, Italy and Spain covered acute and convalescent phases. T cells, B-cell-depleted T cells, or PBMCs provided the cDNA or gDNA that served as material.

The CDR3 is 14 amino acids. V was clipped by 6 bases and J by 4 bases; unmatched bases: 6. Per the germline V gene, CDR1 is LNHDA and CDR2 is SQIVND (reference sequence). In the source study's methods: Scientists estimated how many nucleated cells there were by amplifying reference gene primers. TCRdb keeps only in-frame clones here, not all; method: immunoSEQ multiplex PCR. V and J calls and clone size are as listed in that table; D and trimming were resolved from the DNA. Of roughly 70,000 clones listed, around nine tenths are singletons. V and J are TRBV19 and TRBJ1-2; TRBD1 matches at 9 bases. Sequencing was done on a sample of peripheral blood. The TCR was taken from an elderly woman with acute or convalescent COVID-19. Here the CDR3 reads CASSRDRAAYGYTF. The DNA for the CDR3 is TGTGCCAGTAGCCGGGACAGGGCGGCCTATGGCTACACCTTC.